This T cell receptor beta chain stems from a study of cytomegalovirus exposure and HLA in healthy donors. Findings and limits, study-wide: The authors listed 164 TCR beta chains as cytomegalovirus-associated. By a later analysis, the bulk of CMV-associated TCR beta chains appeared HLA-restricted.

PCR primers comprised 60 Vbeta and 13 Jbeta primers. Libraries were prepared by immunoSEQ multiplex PCR; TCRdb keeps only in-frame clonotypes and omits some of them. Its table records about 90,000 clones. Healthy bone marrow donors made up the donors. Note on this clone: Its target is not known.

J lost 7 bases, V lost 2 bases, and 9 bases had no gene match. CDR1 is SGDLS, CDR2 YYNGEE, per germline. The CDR3 spans 15 residues. The specimen was PBMCs. The chain joins TRBV9 to TRBJ1-5; the match to TRBD1 covers 7 bases. The source is a woman in her 30s in good health and CMV-seronegative. The chain's CDR3 is CASSVRGGEGQPQHF. The CDR3, as DNA: TGTGCCAGCAGCGTCCGAGGGGGCGAGGGGCAGCCCCAGCATTTT.